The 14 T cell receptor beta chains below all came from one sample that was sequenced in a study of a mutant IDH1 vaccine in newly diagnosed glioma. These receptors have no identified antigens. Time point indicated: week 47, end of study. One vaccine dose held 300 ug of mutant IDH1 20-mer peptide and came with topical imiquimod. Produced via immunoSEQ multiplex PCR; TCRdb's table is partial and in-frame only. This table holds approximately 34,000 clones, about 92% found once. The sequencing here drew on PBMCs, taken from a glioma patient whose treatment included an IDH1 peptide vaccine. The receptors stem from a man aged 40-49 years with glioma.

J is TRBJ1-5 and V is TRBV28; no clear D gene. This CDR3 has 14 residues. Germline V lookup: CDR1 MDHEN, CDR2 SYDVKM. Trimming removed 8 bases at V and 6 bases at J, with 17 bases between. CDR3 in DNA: TGTGCCAGCGTGAGGGAGGGCGGTGGTCAGCCCCAGCATTTT. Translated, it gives CASVREGGGQPQHF.

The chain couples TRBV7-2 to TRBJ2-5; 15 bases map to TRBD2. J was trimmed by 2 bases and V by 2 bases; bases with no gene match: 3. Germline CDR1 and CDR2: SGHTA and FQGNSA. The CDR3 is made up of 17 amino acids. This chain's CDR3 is CASSLPGLAGGQETQYF. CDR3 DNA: TGTGCCAGCAGCTTACCCGGACTAGCGGGAGGGCAAGAGACCCAGTACTTC.

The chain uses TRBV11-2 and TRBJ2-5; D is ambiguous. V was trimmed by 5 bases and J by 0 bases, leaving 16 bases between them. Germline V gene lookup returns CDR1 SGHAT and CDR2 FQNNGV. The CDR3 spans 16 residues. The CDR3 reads CASSTFAPGNQETQYF. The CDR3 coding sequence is TGTGCCAGCAGCACTTTCGCCCCAGGCAACCAAGAGACCCAGTACTTC.

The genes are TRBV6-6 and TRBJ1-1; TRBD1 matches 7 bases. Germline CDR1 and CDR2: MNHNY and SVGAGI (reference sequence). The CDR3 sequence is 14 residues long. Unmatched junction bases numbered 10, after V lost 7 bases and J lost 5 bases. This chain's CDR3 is CASIPTGVRTEAFF. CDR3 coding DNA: TGTGCCAGCATCCCAACAGGGGTTCGAACTGAAGCTTTCTTT.

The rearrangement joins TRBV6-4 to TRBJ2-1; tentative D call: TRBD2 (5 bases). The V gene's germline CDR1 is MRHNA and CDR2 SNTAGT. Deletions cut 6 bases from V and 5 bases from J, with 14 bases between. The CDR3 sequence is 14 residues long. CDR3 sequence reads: CASSTGRENNEQFF. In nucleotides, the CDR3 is TGTGCCAGCAGCACGGGGAGAGAAAACAATGAGCAGTTCTTC.

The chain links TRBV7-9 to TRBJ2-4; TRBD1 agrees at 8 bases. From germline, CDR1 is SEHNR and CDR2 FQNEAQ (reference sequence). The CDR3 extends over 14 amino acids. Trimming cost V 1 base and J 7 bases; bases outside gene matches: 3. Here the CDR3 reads CASSLGQGRNIQYF. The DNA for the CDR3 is TGTGCCAGCAGCTTAGGACAGGGGAGGAACATTCAGTACTTC.

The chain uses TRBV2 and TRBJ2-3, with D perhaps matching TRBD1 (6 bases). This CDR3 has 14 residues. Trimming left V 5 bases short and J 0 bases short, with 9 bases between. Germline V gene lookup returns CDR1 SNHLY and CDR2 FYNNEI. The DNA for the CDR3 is TGTGCCAGCAGTTGGGACATTAGCACAGATACGCAGTATTTT. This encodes CASSWDISTDTQYF.

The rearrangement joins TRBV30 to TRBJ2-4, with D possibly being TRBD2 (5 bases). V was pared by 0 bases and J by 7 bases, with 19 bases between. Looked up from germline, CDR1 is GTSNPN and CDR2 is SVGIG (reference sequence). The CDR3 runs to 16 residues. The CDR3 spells CAWSVIDGKGLNIQYF. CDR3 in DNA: TGTGCCTGGAGTGTAATAGACGGGAAAGGGTTGAACATTCAGTACTTC.

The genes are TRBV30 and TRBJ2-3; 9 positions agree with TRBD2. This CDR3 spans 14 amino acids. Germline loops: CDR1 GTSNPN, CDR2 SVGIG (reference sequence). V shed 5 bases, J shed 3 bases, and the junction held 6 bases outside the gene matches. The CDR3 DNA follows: TGTGCCTGGTCGGCGCGGGAGGGGACAGATACGCAGTATTTT. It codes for CAWSAREGTDTQYF.

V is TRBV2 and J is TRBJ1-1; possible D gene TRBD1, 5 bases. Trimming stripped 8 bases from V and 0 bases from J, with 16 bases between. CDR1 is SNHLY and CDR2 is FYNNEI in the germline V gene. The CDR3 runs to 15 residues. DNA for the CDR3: TGTGCCAGCGCGATGGTTCGGGGACTGAACACTGAAGCTTTCTTT. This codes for CASAMVRGLNTEAFF.

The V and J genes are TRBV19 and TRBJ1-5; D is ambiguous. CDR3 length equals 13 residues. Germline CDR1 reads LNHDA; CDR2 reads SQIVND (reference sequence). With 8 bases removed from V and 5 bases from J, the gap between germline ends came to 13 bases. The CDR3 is CASSDGNYQPQHF. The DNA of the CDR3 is TGTGCCAGTTCCGACGGTAATTATCAGCCCCAGCATTTT.

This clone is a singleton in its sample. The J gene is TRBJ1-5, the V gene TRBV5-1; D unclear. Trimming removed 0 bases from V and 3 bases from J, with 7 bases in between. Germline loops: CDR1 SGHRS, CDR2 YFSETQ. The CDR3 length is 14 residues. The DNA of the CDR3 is TGCGCCAGCAGCTTGGGGTCCCTCAATCAGCCCCAGCATTTT. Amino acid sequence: CASSLGSLNQPQHF.

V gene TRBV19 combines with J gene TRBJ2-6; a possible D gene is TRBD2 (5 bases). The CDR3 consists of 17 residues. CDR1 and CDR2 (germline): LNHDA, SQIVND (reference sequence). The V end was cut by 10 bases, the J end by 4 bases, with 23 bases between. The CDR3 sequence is CATTPAVGIFGANVLTF. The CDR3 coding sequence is TGTGCCACAACCCCAGCGGTCGGGATCTTCGGGGCCAACGTCCTGACTTTC.

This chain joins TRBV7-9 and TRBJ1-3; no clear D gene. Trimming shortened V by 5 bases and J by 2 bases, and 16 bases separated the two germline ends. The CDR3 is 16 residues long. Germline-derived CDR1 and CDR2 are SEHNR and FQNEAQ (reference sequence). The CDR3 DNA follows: TGTGCCAGCAGCCCTGACTTACTTTGGGCTGGAAACACCATATATTTT. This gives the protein CASSPDLLWAGNTIYF. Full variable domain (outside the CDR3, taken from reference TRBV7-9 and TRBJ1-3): DTGVSQNPRHKITKRGQNVTFRCDPISEHNRLYWYRQTLGQGPEFLTYFQNEAQLEKSRLLSDRFSAERPKGSFSTLEIQRTEQGDSAMYLCASSPDLLWAGNTIYFGEGSWLTVV.